The rows below give T cell receptor beta chains drawn from one sample of a study of T cells in Graves' hyperthyroidism and ophthalmopathy. In TCRdb, the multiplex PCR reads were re-called with MiXCR into one record per CDR3 protein. The sample contains about 600,000 distinct CDR3 sequences, about 14% of which appear only once. Sequencing was carried out using blood. The receptor set was obtained from a woman aged 45-65 years with Graves' ophthalmopathy. The CDR3 runs from the conserved cysteine through the conserved F or W. D genes are given only for firm matches. Expanded clones get a size class; other rows say once, few or many, or leave the size out.

TRBJ2-3 | few | TRBD2 | TRBV19 | CASSTLASRGDTQYF | TGTGCCAGTAGTACACTAGCGTCAAGGGGAGATACGCAGTATTTT
TRBJ2-5 | many | - | TRBV28 | CASSPRVGPETQYF | TGTGCCAGCAGTCCCCGGGTTGGCCCAGAGACCCAGTACTTC
TRBJ2-7 | - | - | TRBV7-8 | CASSLGRPDEQYF | TGTGCCAGCAGCTTAGGTCGGCCAGACGAGCAGTACTTC
TRBJ1-2 | few | - | TRBV28 | CASSAGGYGYTF | TGTGCCAGCAGCGCTGGTGGTTATGGCTACACCTTC
TRBJ2-1 | - | TRBD2 | TRBV12-5 | CASAEGAGGANEQFF | TGTGCTAGTGCCGAGGGAGCGGGAGGGGCCAATGAGCAGTTCTTC
TRBJ1-4 | - | TRBD1 | TRBV7-9 | CASSYPTGVNEKLFF | TGTGCCAGCAGCTACCCAACAGGGGTTAATGAAAAACTGTTTTTT
TRBJ2-7 | many | TRBD2 | TRBV27 | CASTPSGRGYEQYF | TGTGCCAGCACCCCTAGCGGGAGGGGCTACGAGCAGTACTTC
TRBJ1-1 | - | TRBD1 | TRBV2 | CASSPGTGGLGTEAFF | TGTGCCAGCAGTCCCGGGACAGGGGGCTTGGGCACTGAAGCTTTCTTT
TRBJ2-3 | many | - | TRBV12-3/TRBV12-4 | CASRPGTSGGDTQYF | TGTGCCAGCAGACCCGGGACCTCAGGGGGGGATACGCAGTATTTT
TRBJ2-1 | many | - | TRBV7-2 | CASNQLGYNEQFF | TGTGCCAGCAACCAGCTGGGGTACAATGAGCAGTTCTTC
TRBJ2-3 | many | TRBD2 | TRBV28 | CASRREVTDTQYF | TGTGCCAGCAGGCGGGAGGTCACAGATACGCAGTATTTT
TRBJ1-6 | few | - | TRBV28 | CASTDRSSYNSPLHF | TGTGCCAGCACTGACAGGAGCTCCTATAATTCACCCCTCCACTTT
TRBJ2-3 | few | TRBD2 | TRBV4-2 | CASSQEVAGLTDTQYF | TGTGCCAGCAGCCAAGAGGTAGCGGGCCTCACAGATACGCAGTATTTT
TRBJ2-3 | - | - | TRBV27 | CASSFVRGTDTQYF | TGTGCCAGCAGTTTCGTCAGGGGCACAGATACGCAGTATTTT
TRBJ2-3 | many | - | TRBV24-1 | CATSATLGQLSTDTQYF | TGTGCCACCAGTGCAACCCTCGGACAGCTTAGCACAGATACGCAGTATTTT
TRBJ2-7 | - | - | TRBV19 | CATSWSSYEQYF | TGTGCCACCTCTTGGAGTTCCTACGAGCAGTACTTC
TRBJ2-5 | many | - | TRBV12-3/TRBV12-4 | CASSLAPLQGRGTQYF | TGTGCCAGCAGTTTAGCTCCCCTCCAGGGAAGAGGGACCCAGTACTTC
TRBJ1-1 | - | - | TRBV4-3 | CASSQEFVILNTEAFF | TGCGCCAGCAGCCAAGAATTCGTAATACTGAACACTGAAGCTTTCTTT
TRBJ1-6 | many | - | TRBV7-2 | CASSPYAYSPLHF | TGTGCCAGCAGCCCGTACGCATATTCACCCCTCCACTTT
TRBJ2-1 | - | - | TRBV7-9 | CASKLSNGNEQFF | TGTGCCAGCAAACTTAGCAATGGCAATGAGCAGTTCTTC
TRBJ2-6 | many | - | TRBV12-3/TRBV12-4 | CASSAIQGAGANVLTF | TGTGCCAGCAGTGCTATACAGGGCGCCGGGGCCAACGTCCTGACTTTC
TRBJ1-2 | - | TRBD1 | TRBV19 | CASRQGTSYGYTF | TGTGCCAGTAGACAGGGGACGAGCTATGGCTACACCTTC
TRBJ2-3 | - | TRBD2 | TRBV4-2 | CASSATRTSGRAIDTQYF | TGTGCCAGCAGCGCCACCAGGACTAGCGGGAGGGCCATTGATACGCAGTATTTT
TRBJ2-7 | few | TRBD2 | TRBV4-1 | CASSRLAASSYEQYF | TGCGCCAGCAGCCGACTAGCGGCCTCCTCCTACGAGCAGTACTTC
TRBJ2-1 | few | - | TRBV7-9 | CANSLGNEQFF | TGTGCCAACAGCTTAGGCAATGAGCAGTTCTTC
TRBJ1-3 | once | - | TRBV5-4 | CASSIHLLTRSGNTIYF | TGTGCCAGCAGCATCCATCTCCTAACCCGCTCTGGAAACACCATATATTTT
TRBJ1-5 | - | TRBD1 | TRBV6-2/TRBV6-3 | CASSYSGGGNQPRHF | TGTGCCAGCAGTTACTCAGGGGGCGGCAATCAGCCCCGGCATTTT
TRBJ1-5 | - | - | TRBV5-1 | CASSSLPGSYQPQHF | TGCGCCAGCAGCTCTCTCCCAGGGAGCTACCAGCCCCAGCATTTT
TRBJ2-7 | few | - | TRBV7-2 | CASRGGGRVAYEQYF | TGTGCCAGCAGGGGAGGGGGGAGGGTGGCCTACGAGCAGTACTTC
TRBJ2-1 | - | - | TRBV15 | CATSRGLSSYNEQFF | TGTGCCACCAGCAGAGGCCTATCGAGCTACAATGAGCAGTTCTTC
TRBJ2-2 | few | - | TRBV5-8 | CASSLVLGVAGANTGELFF | TGTGCCAGCAGCTTGGTTCTTGGCGTGGCGGGTGCGAACACCGGGGAGCTGTTTTTT
TRBJ2-1 | many | - | TRBV20-1 | CSARVFSGLATYNEQFF | TGCAGTGCTAGAGTATTTTCTGGGTTAGCGACCTACAATGAGCAGTTCTTC
TRBJ1-1 | many | - | TRBV11-1 | CASSSADGWRNTEAFF | TGTGCCAGCAGCTCAGCGGATGGGTGGAGGAACACTGAAGCTTTCTTT
TRBJ2-1 | many | TRBD2 | TRBV10-3 | CAIRPGLAENEQFF | TGTGCCATCAGGCCGGGACTAGCGGAAAATGAGCAGTTCTTC
TRBJ2-7 | few | - | TRBV6-2/TRBV6-3 | CASRSDGRGQYGQYF | TGTGCCAGCAGGTCCGACGGGAGAGGGCAGTACGGGCAGTACTTC
TRBJ2-7 | many | TRBD1 | TRBV27 | CASHDRDFREQYF | TGTGCCAGTCACGACAGGGATTTCCGCGAGCAGTACTTC
TRBJ2-1 | many | TRBD2 | TRBV28 | CASRTGAGGPNNEQFF | TGTGCCAGCAGGACTGGAGCGGGAGGGCCTAATAATGAGCAGTTCTTC
TRBJ2-7 | many | - | TRBV5-1 | CASSLRAAPTAPYEQYF | TGCGCCAGCAGCTTGCGGGCGGCTCCAACCGCACCCTACGAGCAGTACTTC
TRBJ2-7 | few | - | TRBV19 | CASSTPPGDRYEQYF | TGTGCCAGTAGTACCCCCCCGGGAGATCGCTACGAGCAGTACTTC
TRBJ2-1 | many | TRBD2 | TRBV4-3 | CASSHVPSGSLNEQFF | TGCGCCAGCAGCCATGTCCCCAGCGGGAGTTTGAATGAGCAGTTCTTC
TRBJ1-1 | few | - | TRBV12-5 | CASGTEVGTEAFF | TGTGCTAGTGGGACTGAGGTGGGCACTGAAGCTTTCTTT
TRBJ1-5 | many | - | TRBV24-1 | CATSDLEANQPQHF | TGTGCCACCAGTGATTTGGAGGCGAATCAGCCCCAGCATTTT
TRBJ1-1 | - | - | TRBV6-1 | CANKETMNTEAFF | TGTGCCAACAAGGAGACCATGAACACTGAAGCTTTCTTT
TRBJ2-1 | many | TRBD1 | TRBV6-1 | CASSYPDRDRGWSLVNEQFF | TGTGCCAGCAGTTACCCTGATAGGGACAGGGGTTGGTCACTGGTCAATGAGCAGTTCTTC
TRBJ2-5 | many | - | TRBV6-5 | CASSYGVAQETQYF | TGTGCCAGCAGTTACGGGGTCGCCCAAGAGACCCAGTACTTC
TRBJ2-1 | few | - | TRBV15 | CATRTTEYNEQFF | TGTGCCACCAGAACGACCGAGTACAATGAGCAGTTCTTC
TRBJ2-2 | - | - | TRBV12-3/TRBV12-4 | CASRDTVGELFF | TGTGCCAGCAGAGACACCGTCGGGGAGCTGTTTTTT
TRBJ1-1 | many | - | TRBV20-1 | CSARDKGVTEAFF | TGCAGTGCTAGAGATAAGGGGGTCACTGAAGCTTTCTTT
TRBJ2-1 | many | - | TRBV15 | CATSRERRGLYNEQFF | TGTGCCACCAGCAGAGAGAGGCGGGGATTATACAATGAGCAGTTCTTC
TRBJ2-7 | many | - | TRBV12-3/TRBV12-4 | CASSLALETIYEQYF | TGTGCCAGCAGTTTAGCGCTAGAGACTATATACGAGCAGTACTTC
TRBJ2-7 | many | TRBD1 | TRBV6-2/TRBV6-3 | CASSLTTGNSYEQYF | TGTGCCAGCAGTTTAACGACAGGGAACTCCTACGAGCAGTACTTC
TRBJ2-1 | many | TRBD2 | TRBV28 | CASSPVLGRLAGGSSYNEQFF | TGTGCCAGCTCCCCTGTGTTAGGTCGTCTAGCGGGAGGGAGCTCCTACAATGAGCAGTTCTTC
TRBJ2-5 | few | TRBD2 | TRBV5-1 | CASSLTSGRGQETQYF | TGCGCCAGCAGCTTGACTAGCGGGAGGGGACAAGAGACCCAGTACTTC
TRBJ2-7 | many | - | TRBV20-1 | CSARPLFQTYEQYF | TGCAGTGCCCGCCCTCTTTTTCAGACCTACGAGCAGTACTTC